Listed below are T cell receptor beta chains from one sample, sequenced in a study of HIV-infected patients and healthy controls. TCRdb fed the 5' RACE reads into MiXCR, producing one record per CDR3 protein. The repertoire holds 7,500 to 9,500 distinct CDR3 sequences, with approximately 7.6% as singletons. Sequencing used blood, obtained before antiretroviral therapy. Every receptor here comes from an adult with HIV infection. The donor label of this sample is uncertain. Both conserved end residues are part of each CDR3. The order of the fields is clone size, D gene, V gene, J gene, CDR3 DNA, CDR3 protein. The D gene is left open where the match is weak. Not all rows give a size; the values are once, few, many and, for expanded clones, a class.

size: medium-sized; D: NA; V: TRBV13; J: TRBJ2-7; DNA: TGTGCCAGCAGCCCGGGACTTCTTGTGTCTCACTACGAGCAGTACTTC; CDR3: CASSPGLLVSHYEQYF
size: few; D: TRBD1; V: TRBV18; J: TRBJ1-1; DNA: TGTGCCAGCTCACCGACAGGGGTAGGCACTGAAGCTTTCTTT; CDR3: CASSPTGVGTEAFF
size: many; D: TRBD1; V: TRBV10-1; J: TRBJ2-7; DNA: TGCGCCAGCAGCCACACCGGGACAGGCATCCACGAGCAGTACTTC; CDR3: CASSHTGTGIHEQYF
size: many; D: NA; V: TRBV28; J: TRBJ1-3; DNA: TGTGCCAGCAGTTTATTGGGGGTAGGGAACACCATATATTTT; CDR3: CASSLLGVGNTIYF
size: many; D: NA; V: TRBV6-5; J: TRBJ2-7; DNA: TGTGCCAGCAGTTCCGCCGGCGGGCAGTACTTC; CDR3: CASSSAGGQYF
size: NA; D: NA; V: TRBV6-1; J: TRBJ2-1; DNA: TGTGCCAGCAGTGATTTTGCTGGGGGCTCCTACAATGAGCAGTTCTTC; CDR3: CASSDFAGGSYNEQFF
size: medium-sized; D: TRBD1; V: TRBV12-3/TRBV12-4; J: TRBJ2-3; DNA: TGTGCCAGCATCGGGACAGGGAGGCATACGCAGTATTTT; CDR3: CASIGTGRHTQYF
size: many; D: NA; V: TRBV4-1; J: TRBJ2-5; DNA: TGCGCCAGCAGTTTCTCTTCCGGAGGGTTAGAGACCCAGTACTTC; CDR3: CASSFSSGGLETQYF
size: many; D: NA; V: TRBV12-3/TRBV12-4; J: TRBJ1-5; DNA: TGTGCCAGCAGTTGGGACCTCAATCAGCCCCAGCATTTT; CDR3: CASSWDLNQPQHF
size: many; D: NA; V: TRBV6-5; J: TRBJ2-7; DNA: TGTGCCAGCAGAAGGACAGAGACCTACGAGCAGTACTTC; CDR3: CASRRTETYEQYF
size: many; D: NA; V: TRBV7-9; J: TRBJ2-3; DNA: TGTGCCAGCAGCCGGACGCCGGAAGATACGCAGTATTTT; CDR3: CASSRTPEDTQYF
size: many; D: NA; V: TRBV28; J: TRBJ1-5; DNA: TGTGCCAGCACTACCGAATATAGCAATCAGCCCCAGCATTTT; CDR3: CASTTEYSNQPQHF
size: medium-sized; D: NA; V: TRBV20-1; J: TRBJ2-1; DNA: TGCAGTGCCAGAGAGGACAATGAGCAGTTCTTC; CDR3: CSAREDNEQFF
size: NA; D: TRBD2; V: TRBV7-8; J: TRBJ2-3; DNA: TGTGCCAGCACACTAAACGCGGGGGGCACAGATACGCAGTATTTT; CDR3: CASTLNAGGTDTQYF
size: many; D: NA; V: TRBV5-1; J: TRBJ2-1; DNA: TGCGCCAGCAGCTACAAACAGGGACCTGTCTGGTATGAGCAGTTCTTC; CDR3: CASSYKQGPVWYEQFF
size: NA; D: NA; V: TRBV7-9; J: TRBJ2-3; DNA: TGTGCCAGCAGCTTACCGATCAGCACAGATACGCAGTATTTT; CDR3: CASSLPISTDTQYF
size: many; D: NA; V: TRBV11-2; J: TRBJ2-7; DNA: TGTGCCAGCAGCTCAGGGACACAGTTCTACGAGCAGTACTTC; CDR3: CASSSGTQFYEQYF
size: NA; D: TRBD1; V: TRBV12-3/TRBV12-4; J: TRBJ1-2; DNA: TGTGCCAGCAGTTTAGGACAGGGGCGCAATCGAGGCTACACCTTC; CDR3: CASSLGQGRNRGYTF
size: many; D: NA; V: TRBV7-9; J: TRBJ2-3; DNA: TGTGCCAGCAGCCGAGGGGGGAGTACAGATACGCAGTATTTT; CDR3: CASSRGGSTDTQYF
size: NA; D: NA; V: TRBV14; J: TRBJ1-4; DNA: TGTGCCAGCAGCCCGATGAGATCAGGAGTTGGGAAACTGTTTTTT; CDR3: CASSPMRSGVGKLFF
size: many; D: TRBD1; V: TRBV9; J: TRBJ1-2; DNA: TGTGCCAGCAGCGTGACAGGGGCCTCCTATGGCTACACCTTC; CDR3: CASSVTGASYGYTF
size: few; D: NA; V: TRBV28; J: TRBJ1-6; DNA: TGTGCCAGCAGTTTAAGAGATAATTCACCCCTCCACTTT; CDR3: CASSLRDNSPLHF
size: many; D: NA; V: TRBV2; J: TRBJ2-7; DNA: TGTGCCAGCCTTAGACAGAAACCGAGCGAGCAGTACTTC; CDR3: CASLRQKPSEQYF
size: many; D: NA; V: TRBV9; J: TRBJ1-6; DNA: TGTGCCAGCAGCCCCAAACTCAGGGACAATTCACCCCTCCACTTT; CDR3: CASSPKLRDNSPLHF
size: few; D: NA; V: TRBV27; J: TRBJ2-2; DNA: TGTGCCAGCAGTTTAGACAGTCTAAACACCGGGGAGCTGTTTTTT; CDR3: CASSLDSLNTGELFF
size: NA; D: NA; V: TRBV2; J: TRBJ2-1; DNA: TGTGCCAGCAGGGCGGACGAAAACTCCTACAATGAGCAGTTCTTC; CDR3: CASRADENSYNEQFF
size: once; D: NA; V: TRBV2; J: TRBJ2-2; DNA: TGTGCCAGCAGTGGACAAGACCTGAGCACCGGGGAGCTGTTTTTT; CDR3: CASSGQDLSTGELFF
size: many; D: NA; V: TRBV10-1; J: TRBJ2-3; DNA: TGCGCCAGCAGTGAAGCCGGACTGGTTACGCAGTATTTT; CDR3: CASSEAGLVTQYF
size: many; D: NA; V: TRBV11-3; J: TRBJ2-3; DNA: TGTGCCAGCAGCAACGGACAGAGTGATACGCAGTATTTT; CDR3: CASSNGQSDTQYF
size: many; D: TRBD1; V: TRBV18; J: TRBJ1-2; DNA: TGTGCCAGCTCACCAACCCCACAGGGGACCTACTATGGCTACACCTTC; CDR3: CASSPTPQGTYYGYTF